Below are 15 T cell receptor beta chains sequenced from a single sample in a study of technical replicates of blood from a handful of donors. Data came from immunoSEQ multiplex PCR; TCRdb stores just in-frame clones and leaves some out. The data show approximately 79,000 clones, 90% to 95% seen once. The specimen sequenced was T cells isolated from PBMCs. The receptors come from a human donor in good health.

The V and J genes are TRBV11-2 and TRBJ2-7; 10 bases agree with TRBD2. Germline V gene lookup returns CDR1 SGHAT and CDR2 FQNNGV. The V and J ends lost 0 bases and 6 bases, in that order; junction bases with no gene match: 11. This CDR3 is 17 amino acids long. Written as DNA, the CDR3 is TGTGCCAGCAGCTTAGAATCAGCGGGAGGGCGAAGTGGCGAGCAGTACTTC. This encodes CASSLESAGGRSGEQYF.

Written as DNA, the CDR3 is TGTGCCAGCAGCTTGTATCACAGGGACACTGAAGCTTTCTTT. It specifies CASSLYHRDTEAFF. This sequence joins TRBV5-4 and TRBJ1-1; D might be TRBD1 (6 bases). Germline V gene lookup returns CDR1 SGHNT and CDR2 YYREEE (reference sequence). Trimming left V 1 base short and J 3 bases short, with 10 bases between. CDR3 length: 14 amino acids.

The CDR3 here is CAWSPGYEQYF. DNA of the CDR3: TGTGCCTGGAGCCCCGGCTACGAGCAGTACTTC. The chain carries TRBV30 and TRBJ2-7, with D uncertain. From germline, CDR1 is GTSNPN and CDR2 SVGIG (reference sequence). Trimming left V 3 bases short and J 3 bases short, with 6 bases between. The CDR3 runs to 11 residues. Complete variable domain (other parts from reference TRBV30 and TRBJ2-7): SQTIHQWPATLVQPVGSPLSLECTVEGTSNPNLYWYRQAAGRGLQLLFYSVGIGQISSEVPQNLSASRPQDRQFILSSKKLLLSDSGFYLCAWSPGYEQYFGPGTRLTVT.

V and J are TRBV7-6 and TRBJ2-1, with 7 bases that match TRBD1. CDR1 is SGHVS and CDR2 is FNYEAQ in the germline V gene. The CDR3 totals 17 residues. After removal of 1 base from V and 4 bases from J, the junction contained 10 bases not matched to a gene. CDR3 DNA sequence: TGTGCCAGCAGCTTAGTAGGACAGGAGTATGAATACAATGAGCAGTTCTTC. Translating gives CASSLVGQEYEYNEQFF.

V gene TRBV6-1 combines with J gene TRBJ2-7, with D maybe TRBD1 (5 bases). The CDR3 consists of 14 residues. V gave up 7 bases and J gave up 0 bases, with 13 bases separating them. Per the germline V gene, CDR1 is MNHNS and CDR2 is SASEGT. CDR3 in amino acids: CASKERTSSYEQYF. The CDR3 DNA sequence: TGTGCCAGCAAGGAACGGACATCCTCCTACGAGCAGTACTTC.

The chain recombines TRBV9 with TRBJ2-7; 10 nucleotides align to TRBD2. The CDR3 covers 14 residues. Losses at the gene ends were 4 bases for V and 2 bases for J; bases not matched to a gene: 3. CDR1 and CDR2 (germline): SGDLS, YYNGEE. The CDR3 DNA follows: TGTGCCAGCAGCCCTGGACTAGCGGCCTACGAGCAGTACTTC. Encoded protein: CASSPGLAAYEQYF.

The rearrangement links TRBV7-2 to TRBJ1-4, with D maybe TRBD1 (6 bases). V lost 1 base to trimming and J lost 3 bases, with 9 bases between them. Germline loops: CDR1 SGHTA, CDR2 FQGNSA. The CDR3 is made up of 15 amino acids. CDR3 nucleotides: TGTGCCAGCAGCTTAGAACCAGGGGCTAATGAAAAACTGTTTTTT. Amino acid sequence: CASSLEPGANEKLFF.

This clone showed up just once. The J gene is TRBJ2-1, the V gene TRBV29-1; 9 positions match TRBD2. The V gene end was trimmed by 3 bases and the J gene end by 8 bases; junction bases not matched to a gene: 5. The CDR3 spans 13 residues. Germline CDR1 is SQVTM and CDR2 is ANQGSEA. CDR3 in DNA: TGCAGCGTTGAGGGGCCTAGCGGGGATGAGCAGTTCTTC. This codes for CSVEGPSGDEQFF.

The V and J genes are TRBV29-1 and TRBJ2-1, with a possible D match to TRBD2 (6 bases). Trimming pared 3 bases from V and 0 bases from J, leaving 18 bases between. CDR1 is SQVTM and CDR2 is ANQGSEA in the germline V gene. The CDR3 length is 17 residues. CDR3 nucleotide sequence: TGCAGCGTTGAGTCCTCCGGGAGATACTTCTCCTACAATGAGCAGTTCTTC. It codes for CSVESSGRYFSYNEQFF.

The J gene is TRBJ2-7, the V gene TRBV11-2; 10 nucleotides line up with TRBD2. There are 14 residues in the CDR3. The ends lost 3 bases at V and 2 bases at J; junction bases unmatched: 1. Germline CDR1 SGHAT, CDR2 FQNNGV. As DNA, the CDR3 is TGTGCCAGCAGCTTCGGGACTAGCGCCTACGAGCAGTACTTC. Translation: CASSFGTSAYEQYF. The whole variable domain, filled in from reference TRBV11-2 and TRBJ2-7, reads EAGVAQSPRYKIIEKRQSVAFWCNPISGHATLYWYQQILGQGPKLLIQFQNNGVVDDSQLPKDRFSAERLKGVDSTLKIQPAKLEDSAVYLCASSFGTSAYEQYFGPGTRLTVT.

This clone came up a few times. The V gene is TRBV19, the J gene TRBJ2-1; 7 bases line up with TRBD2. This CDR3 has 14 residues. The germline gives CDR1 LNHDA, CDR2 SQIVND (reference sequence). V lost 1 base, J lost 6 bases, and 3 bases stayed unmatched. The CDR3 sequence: CASSIGGRGNEQFF. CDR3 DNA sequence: TGTGCCAGTAGTATAGGGGGGAGGGGCAATGAGCAGTTCTTC. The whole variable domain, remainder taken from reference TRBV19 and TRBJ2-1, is DGGITQSPKYLFRKEGQNVTLSCEQNLNHDAMYWYRQDPGQGLRLIYYSQIVNDFQKGDIAEGYSVSREKKESFPLTVTSAQKNPTAFYLCASSIGGRGNEQFFGPGTRLTVL.

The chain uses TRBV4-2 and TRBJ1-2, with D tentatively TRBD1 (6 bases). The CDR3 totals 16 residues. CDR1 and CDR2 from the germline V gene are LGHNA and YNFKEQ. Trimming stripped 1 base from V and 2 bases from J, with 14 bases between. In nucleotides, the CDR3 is TGTGCCAGCAGCCAAGTACAAGGGGGATCAAACTATGGCTACACCTTC. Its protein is CASSQVQGGSNYGYTF.

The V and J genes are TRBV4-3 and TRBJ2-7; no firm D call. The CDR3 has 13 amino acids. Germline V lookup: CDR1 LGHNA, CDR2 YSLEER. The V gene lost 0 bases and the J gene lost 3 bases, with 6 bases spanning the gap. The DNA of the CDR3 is TGCGCCAGCAGCCAAGATCTAGGCTACGAGCAGTACTTC. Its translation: CASSQDLGYEQYF.

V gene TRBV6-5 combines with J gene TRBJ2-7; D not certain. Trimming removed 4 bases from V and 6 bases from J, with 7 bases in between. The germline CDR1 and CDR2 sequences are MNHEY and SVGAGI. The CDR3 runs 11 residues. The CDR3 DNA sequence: TGTGCCAGCAGTTTGAGAGGCGAGCAGTACTTC. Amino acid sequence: CASSLRGEQYF.

This CDR3 is CASSPRYEQYF. In DNA form, the CDR3 reads TGTGCCAGCAGCCCTCGCTACGAGCAGTACTTC. The chain joins TRBV11-2 to TRBJ2-7, with D unclear. CDR1 SGHAT and CDR2 FQNNGV come from the germline V gene. The CDR3 length is 11 residues. V gave up 5 bases and J gave up 3 bases, with 5 bases separating them.